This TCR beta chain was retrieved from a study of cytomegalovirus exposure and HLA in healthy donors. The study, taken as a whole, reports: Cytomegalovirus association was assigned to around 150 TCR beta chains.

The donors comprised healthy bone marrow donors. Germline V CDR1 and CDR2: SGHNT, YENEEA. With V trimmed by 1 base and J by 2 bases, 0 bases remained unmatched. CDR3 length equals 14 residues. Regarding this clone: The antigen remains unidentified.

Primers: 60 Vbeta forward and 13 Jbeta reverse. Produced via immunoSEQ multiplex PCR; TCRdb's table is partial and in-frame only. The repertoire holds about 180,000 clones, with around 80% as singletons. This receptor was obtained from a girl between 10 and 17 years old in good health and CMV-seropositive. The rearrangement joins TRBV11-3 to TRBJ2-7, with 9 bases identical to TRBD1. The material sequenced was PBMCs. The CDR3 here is CASSLGQGAYEQYF. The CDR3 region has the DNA TGTGCCAGCAGCTTAGGACAGGGGGCCTACGAGCAGTACTTC.